This T cell receptor (beta chain) came from a study of CD8+ T cells in alopecia areata. The germline V gene has CDR1 SQVTM and CDR2 ANQGSEA. J lost 7 bases, V lost 6 bases, and 7 bases had no gene match. The CDR3 has 13 residues. cDNA reverse transcribed from extracted RNA served as the sequencing template. Only in-frame clones appear in the TCRdb table, and some are missing; sequencing was by immunoSEQ multiplex PCR. The data show about 110,000 clones, 45% to 60% seen once. This TCR derives from a human donor with alopecia areata. The chain has TRBV29-1 and TRBJ2-2; 8 bases fit TRBD1. The sequenced material came from NKG2D-low CD8+ T cells sorted from blood. CDR3 residues: CSVTGTGIGELFF. The DNA for the CDR3 is TGCAGCGTAACCGGGACAGGCATCGGGGAGCTGTTTTTT.